This T cell receptor (beta chain) comes out of a study of T cells after yellow fever vaccination. At the level of the study: SMART-Seq v4 Ultra Low Input prepared libraries from low-cell fractions. Study-level findings and limits: Post-booster repertoires contained most primary-vaccination clones again (about 95% CD4, roughly 90% CD8). Contamination by abundant bulk-population clonotypes could be present in FACS-sorted repertoires.

This clonotype was counted only a few times. Its target is unknown. TCRdb fed the 5' RACE reads into MiXCR, producing one record per CDR3 protein. Here the sample spans a few hundred thousand distinct CDR3 sequences, about a sixth being singletons. The specimen was PBMCs, collected less than 6 days after the first yellow fever vaccination. This clonotype originated in a man younger than 30 who received the YFV17D yellow fever vaccine.

The CDR3 here is CASSSSTGTRNSPLHF. CDR3 DNA sequence: TGTGCCAGCAGTTCATCGACCGGGACAAGAAATTCACCCCTCCACTTT. The genes are TRBV6-5 and TRBJ1-6, with D maybe TRBD1 (6 bases). Trimming took 4 bases from V and 7 from J, leaving 17 bases between them. The CDR3 runs 16 residues. CDR1 and CDR2 (germline): MNHEY, SVGAGI.